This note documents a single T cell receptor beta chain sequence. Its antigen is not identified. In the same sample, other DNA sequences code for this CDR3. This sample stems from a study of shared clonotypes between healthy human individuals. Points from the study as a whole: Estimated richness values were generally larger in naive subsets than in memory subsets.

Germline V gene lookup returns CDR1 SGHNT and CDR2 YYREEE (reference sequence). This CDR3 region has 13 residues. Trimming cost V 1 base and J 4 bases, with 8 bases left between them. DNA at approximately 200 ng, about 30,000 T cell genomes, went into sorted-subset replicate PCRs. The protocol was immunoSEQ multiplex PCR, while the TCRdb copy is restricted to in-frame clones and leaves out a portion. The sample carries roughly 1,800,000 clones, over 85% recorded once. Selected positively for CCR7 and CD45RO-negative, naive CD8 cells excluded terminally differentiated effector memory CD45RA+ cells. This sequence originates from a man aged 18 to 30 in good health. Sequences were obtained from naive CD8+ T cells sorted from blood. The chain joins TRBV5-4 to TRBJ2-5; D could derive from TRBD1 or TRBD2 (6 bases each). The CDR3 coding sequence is TGTGCCAGCAGCTTGTGGGGGGCAGAGACCCAGTACTTC. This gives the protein CASSLWGAETQYF.